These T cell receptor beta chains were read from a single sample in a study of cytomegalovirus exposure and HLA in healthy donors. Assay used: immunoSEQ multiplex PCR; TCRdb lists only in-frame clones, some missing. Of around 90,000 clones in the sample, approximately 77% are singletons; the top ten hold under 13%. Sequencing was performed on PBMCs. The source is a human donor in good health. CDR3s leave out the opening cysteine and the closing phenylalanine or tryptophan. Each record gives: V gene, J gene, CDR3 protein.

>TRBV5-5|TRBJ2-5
ASSLWQGQETQY
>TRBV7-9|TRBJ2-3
ASSLSVRSSY
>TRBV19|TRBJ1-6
ASSRKTGSSYNSPLH
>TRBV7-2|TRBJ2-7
ASSRTSGETYEQY
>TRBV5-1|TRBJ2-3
ASSLDRGGADTQY
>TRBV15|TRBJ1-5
ATSRDRVQAVNQPQH
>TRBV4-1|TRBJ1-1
ASSLTGGGTEAF
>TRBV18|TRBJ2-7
ASSQRQGTYEQY
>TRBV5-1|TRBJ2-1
ASRGGYNEQF
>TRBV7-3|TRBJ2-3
ASSFGTGVTDTQY
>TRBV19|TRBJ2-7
ASSTGVSYEQY
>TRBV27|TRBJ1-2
ASSLIGRDNGYT
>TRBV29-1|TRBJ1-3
SVGLGISGNTIY
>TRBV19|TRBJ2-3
ASSMGLSTDTQY
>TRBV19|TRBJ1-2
ASSRQGAPIRSYT
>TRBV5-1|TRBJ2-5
ASGARGLGTSGEETQY
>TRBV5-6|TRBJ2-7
ASSPGGYYEQY
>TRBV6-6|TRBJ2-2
ASSLIDGRPTGELF
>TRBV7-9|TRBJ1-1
ASSPRGTEAF
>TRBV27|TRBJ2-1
ASSSPRLAGSNEQF
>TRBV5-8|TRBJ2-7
ASSLGLAGGEQY
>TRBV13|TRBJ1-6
ASSYGTGRNSPLH
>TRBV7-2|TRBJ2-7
ASSYDTIVAQY
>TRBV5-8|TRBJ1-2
ASFGERGRLVVT
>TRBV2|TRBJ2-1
ASRLPTGTSGGGEQF
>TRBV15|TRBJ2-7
ATSRDLQDNYEQY
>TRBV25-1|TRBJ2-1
ASSLSGGYNEQF
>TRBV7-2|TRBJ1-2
ASSPNRRVGYGYT
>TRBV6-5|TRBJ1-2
ASRGQGGPYGYT
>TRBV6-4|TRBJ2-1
ASSDSASGGNNEQF
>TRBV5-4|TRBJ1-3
ASSTPGGGPGNTIY
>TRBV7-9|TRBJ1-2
ASSPSPQGSYGYT
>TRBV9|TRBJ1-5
ASSVAVGEDQPQH
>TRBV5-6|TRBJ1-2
ASTLQGDGYT
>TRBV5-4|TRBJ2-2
ASSFPGTSGRAIGELF
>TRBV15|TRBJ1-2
ATSREYRDGYT
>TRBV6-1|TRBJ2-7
ATSIAGRYEQY
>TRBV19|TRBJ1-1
ASLTSMNTEAF
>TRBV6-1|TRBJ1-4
ASSDSSQSVNEKLF
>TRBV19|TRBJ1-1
ASSTQRGTEAF
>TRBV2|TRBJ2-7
ASSEMASGRYEQY
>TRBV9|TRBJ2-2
ASTSGGGRSTGELF
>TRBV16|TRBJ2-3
ASSQGGGRTQY
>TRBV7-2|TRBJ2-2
ASSGQVPTGELF
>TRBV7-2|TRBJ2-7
ASSQAPRTGVEQY
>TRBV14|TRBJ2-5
ASSQFPGLAEETQY
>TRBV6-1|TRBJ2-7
ASSEMPPAYEQY
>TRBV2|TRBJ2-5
ARGLEETQY
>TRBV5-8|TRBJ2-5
ASSLGGFRGETQY
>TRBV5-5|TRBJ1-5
ASSLASGNQPQH
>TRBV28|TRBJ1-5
ASTRVVRSNQPQH
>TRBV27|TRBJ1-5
ASSSDSYSNQPQH
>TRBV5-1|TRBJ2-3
ASSFGLDWPDTQY
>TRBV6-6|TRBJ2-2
ASSSGQGAAGELF
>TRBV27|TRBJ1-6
ASSRRDRGLLNSPLH
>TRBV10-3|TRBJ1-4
AIKKQGDEEKLF
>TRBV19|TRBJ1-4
ASSPQAEKLF
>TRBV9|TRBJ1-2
ASSAGGAFQSYT
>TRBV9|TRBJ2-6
ASSKGRASSGANVLT
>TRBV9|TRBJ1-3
ASSALTGNSGNTIY